The next 30 T cell receptor beta chains were all read from a single sample in a study of cytomegalovirus exposure and HLA in healthy donors. PCR was performed using 60 Vbeta and 13 Jbeta primers. Method: immunoSEQ multiplex PCR; TCRdb's copy keeps in-frame clones and lacks some. Altogether tens of thousands of clones are present, roughly 63% being singletons, with the ten largest covering 15%. Sequencing used PBMCs. Receptor source: a woman in her thirties or forties in good health and CMV-seropositive.

The chain carries TRBV19 and TRBJ1-1; 7 positions agree with TRBD1. This CDR3 has 16 amino acids. From germline, CDR1 is LNHDA and CDR2 SQIVND (reference sequence). V lost 3 bases, J lost 0 bases, and 7 bases stayed unmatched. The DNA of the CDR3 is TGTGCCAGTAGTATCGACAGGGTCCCTATGAACACTGAAGCTTTCTTT. Translating it yields CASSIDRVPMNTEAFF.

V usage is TRBV29-1 and J usage is TRBJ1-1, with 8 bases fitting TRBD1. Germline CDR1 is SQVTM and CDR2 is ANQGSEA. J lost 8 bases, V lost 5 bases, and 7 bases had no gene match. The CDR3 contains 12 residues. CDR3 sequence: CSVQLPGGEAFF. CDR3 nucleotide sequence: TGCAGCGTTCAACTGCCAGGGGGCGAAGCTTTCTTT.

This sequence joins TRBV5-1 and TRBJ2-7; D is possibly TRBD2 (6 bases). Germline V CDR1 and CDR2: SGHRS, YFSETQ. The length of the CDR3 is 14 residues. V lost 1 base and J lost 4, with 12 bases in between. The chain's CDR3 is CASSLLTEGYEQYF. CDR3 in DNA: TGCGCCAGCAGCTTGTTAACGGAGGGTTACGAGCAGTACTTC.

The chain joins TRBV5-1 to TRBJ2-1; 12 bases line up with TRBD2. Germline CDR1 and CDR2: SGHRS and YFSETQ. Trimming took 3 bases from V and 6 from J; bases not matched to a gene: 7. The CDR3 extends over 16 amino acids. CDR3: CASSWVWTSGTNEQFF. The CDR3 region has the DNA TGCGCCAGCAGCTGGGTTTGGACTAGCGGGACCAATGAGCAGTTCTTC.

DNA for the CDR3: TGCGCCAGCAGCTTGCCCACAGCCCCCCACGCAGATACGCAGTATTTT. Amino acids: CASSLPTAPHADTQYF. The chain joins TRBV5-1 to TRBJ2-3; no reliable D call. This CDR3 is 16 amino acids long. The V end lost 1 base, the J end lost 4 bases, and 16 bases lay between the germline ends. Germline lookup yields CDR1 SGHRS and CDR2 YFSETQ.

The chain uses TRBV6-8 and TRBJ2-1; TRBD2 might be the D (5 bases). The germline gives CDR1 MNHGY, CDR2 SAAAGT. Trimming pared 5 bases from V and 3 bases from J, leaving 14 bases between. This CDR3 has 15 amino acids. The CDR3 region is CASSRHRERYNEQFF. The CDR3 DNA is TGTGCCAGCAGTCGGCATCGGGAACGCTACAATGAGCAGTTCTTC.

The rearrangement uses TRBV18 and TRBJ1-4; D may be TRBD1 (6 bases). This CDR3 is built from 15 residues. Trimming left V 3 bases short and J 8 bases short, with 16 bases between. Germline V gives CDR1 KGHSH, CDR2 LQKENI. The CDR3 nucleotides are TGTGCCAGCTCACCGAGGTCAGGGACATTCGAAAAACTGTTTTTT. Protein sequence: CASSPRSGTFEKLFF.

The V gene is TRBV9, the J gene TRBJ2-6, with unresolved D. The CDR3 totals 16 residues. V shed 0 bases and J shed 0 bases, with 7 bases lying between them. Germline CDR1 is SGDLS and CDR2 is YYNGEE. The CDR3, as DNA: TGTGCCAGCAGCGTAGCTAAAAACTCTGGGGCCAACGTCCTGACTTTC. Protein product: CASSVAKNSGANVLTF.

The chain joins TRBV28 to TRBJ1-1, with a weak D call TRBD1 (5 bases). Per the germline V gene, CDR1 is MDHEN and CDR2 is SYDVKM. Trimming removed 6 bases from V and 4 bases from J, with 24 bases in between. This CDR3 is built from 17 residues. The CDR3 loop is CASSIGGDDRAGTEAFF. The CDR3 bases are TGTGCCAGCAGCATCGGGGGGGACGACCGGGCGGGCACTGAAGCTTTCTTT.

The rearrangement joins TRBV4-1 to TRBJ2-1; TRBD1 aligns across 10 bases. V was pared by 5 bases and J by 3 bases, with 4 bases of the junction left unmatched. The length of the CDR3 is 15 residues. CDR1 is MGHRA, CDR2 YSYEKL, per germline. The CDR3 loop is CASSSGQGIYNEQFF. For the CDR3, the DNA is TGCGCCAGCAGCTCGGGACAGGGGATCTACAATGAGCAGTTCTTC.

The chain joins TRBV4-1 to TRBJ2-3; D uncertain. The CDR3 contains 17 residues. The V and J ends lost 0 bases and 0 bases respectively, with 13 bases between them. Germline V lookup: CDR1 MGHRA, CDR2 YSYEKL. This CDR3 reads CASSQDLNGESTDTQYF. CDR3 DNA: TGCGCCAGCAGCCAAGATTTAAACGGTGAGAGCACAGATACGCAGTATTTT.

Points on this clone: The junction and the germline gene differ at one end; a read error may be behind it. This rearrangement joins TRBV6-4 to TRBJ2-3, with 8 nucleotides matching TRBD2. The CDR3 covers 15 residues. Germline CDR1 and CDR2: MRHNA and SNTAGT. This CDR3 reads CAGSVELADTDTQYF. CDR3 coding DNA: TGTGCCGGCAGTGTTGAACTAGCGGATACAGATACGCAGTATTTT.

As DNA, the CDR3 is TGTGCCAGCAGCTTGTGGGCCACCGGGACAGGGGGAGTTAATGAAAAACTGTTTTTT. This sequence encodes CASSLWATGTGGVNEKLFF. The chain employs TRBV5-6 and TRBJ1-4, with 11 bases lining up with TRBD1. This CDR3 region has 19 residues. Losses at the gene ends were 1 base for V and 4 bases for J; bases not matched to a gene: 12. The germline V gene has CDR1 SGHDT and CDR2 YYEEEE.

This clone was detected ten times or more. The chain carries TRBV9 and TRBJ2-1, with a possible D match to TRBD2 (6 bases). Between the trimmed V and J ends, which lost 0 bases and 12 bases, there was a span of 13 bases. The germline V gene encodes CDR1 SGDLS and CDR2 YYNGEE. The CDR3 is made up of 13 amino acids. CDR3 protein: CASSVGDGSRQFF. The CDR3 DNA sequence: TGTGCCAGCAGCGTAGGGGACGGGAGTCGGCAGTTCTTC.

This clone was observed a few times. The rearrangement uses TRBV9 and TRBJ2-2; TRBD2 is a possible D gene (6 bases). CDR1 is SGDLS, CDR2 YYNGEE, per germline. CDR3 length: 14 residues. Trimming cost V 10 bases and J 5 bases, with 18 bases left between them. The DNA of the CDR3 is TGTGCCTGCACCCCGGAGGGGTCGACCGGGGAGCTGTTTTTT. This encodes CACTPEGSTGELFF.

The V and J genes are TRBV5-6 and TRBJ2-1; possibly TRBD2 for D (6 bases). Trimming took 4 bases from V and 8 from J, leaving 7 bases between them. CDR3 size: 11 residues. Germline V lookup: CDR1 SGHDT, CDR2 YYEEEE. The CDR3 DNA follows: TGTGCCAGCAGCCGACTAGATGAGCAGTTCTTC. This encodes CASSRLDEQFF.

This clone was detected a few times. This chain joins TRBV4-3 and TRBJ2-2, with D maybe TRBD1 (6 bases). V was cut by 1 base and J by 4 bases, with 13 bases left in between. This CDR3 has 16 amino acids. CDR1 LGHNA and CDR2 YSLEER come from the germline V gene. DNA of the CDR3: TGCGCCAGCAGCCAAGCCCCAGGGGTTAGCACCGGGGAGCTGTTTTTT. Protein product: CASSQAPGVSTGELFF.

The V call is TRBV19, the J call TRBJ1-5, with 8 bases aligning to TRBD1. There are 15 residues in the CDR3. Per the germline V gene, CDR1 is LNHDA and CDR2 is SQIVND (reference sequence). Unmatched junction bases numbered 10, after V lost 7 bases and J lost 5 bases. The CDR3 sequence: CASTGTGGVHQPQHF. The CDR3 DNA is TGTGCCAGTACCGGGACAGGAGGCGTCCATCAGCCCCAGCATTTT.

A single count supports this clone. This chain links TRBV7-2 with TRBJ2-7; no clear D gene. The germline V gene encodes CDR1 SGHTA and CDR2 FQGNSA. Trimming stripped 1 base from V and 2 bases from J, with 15 bases between. The length of the CDR3 is 16 residues. The CDR3: CASSLVGQGDTYEQYF. CDR3 DNA: TGTGCCAGCAGCTTAGTTGGGCAAGGTGATACCTACGAGCAGTACTTC.

V and J are TRBV15 and TRBJ1-4, with TRBD1 as a possible D gene (6 bases). The CDR3 totals 17 residues. Trimming took off 2 bases at V and 7 bases at J, with 20 bases between the two ends. Looked up from germline, CDR1 is LNHNV and CDR2 is YYDKDF (reference sequence). CDR3 DNA sequence: TGTGCCACCAGCAGAAACACACCAGGGGCGTCAGGTGAAAAACTGTTTTTT. As protein: CATSRNTPGASGEKLFF.

The V and J genes are TRBV30 and TRBJ2-1; tentative D call: TRBD2 (5 bases). CDR1 and CDR2 from the germline V gene are GTSNPN and SVGIG (reference sequence). The CDR3 contains 17 residues. V lost 0 bases to trimming and J lost 2 bases, with 17 bases between them. The CDR3 DNA is TGTGCCTGGAGTGTACTGGTGGGAGCGAGCGCCTACAATGAGCAGTTCTTC. It specifies CAWSVLVGASAYNEQFF.

The chain joins TRBV7-2 to TRBJ1-2; 7 nucleotides match TRBD1. Germline V gives CDR1 SGHTA, CDR2 FQGNSA. This CDR3 comprises 14 residues. Germline trimming cut 5 bases from V and 7 bases from J; bases unmatched to any gene: 10. The CDR3: CASSPIQGKGGYTF. The DNA for the CDR3 is TGTGCCAGCAGCCCGATACAGGGGAAGGGTGGCTACACCTTC.

This clone showed up just once. The chain is built from TRBV18 and TRBJ1-2; D possibly corresponds to TRBD1 (5 bases). Per the germline V gene, CDR1 is KGHSH and CDR2 is LQKENI. Trimming cost V 3 bases and J 8 bases, with 7 bases left between them. This CDR3 has 11 residues. Written as DNA, the CDR3 is TGTGCCAGCTCACCGACAGAGGGCTACACCTTC. Protein product: CASSPTEGYTF.

The gene calls are TRBV5-1 and TRBJ1-1; D is undetermined. The CDR3 loop spans 15 amino acids. The germline CDR1 and CDR2 sequences are SGHRS and YFSETQ. The V end was cut by 4 bases, the J end by 0 bases, with 13 bases between. Written as DNA, the CDR3 is TGCGCCAGCAGCCCAGACATCAACATGAACACTGAAGCTTTCTTT. This gives the protein CASSPDINMNTEAFF.

The table lists this clone with a few counts. The V and J genes are TRBV5-8 and TRBJ2-5; D is uncertain. There are 14 residues in the CDR3. Between the trimmed V and J ends, which lost 4 bases and 3 bases, there was a span of 13 bases. Germline V lookup: CDR1 SGHTS, CDR2 YDEGEE. CDR3 in amino acids: CASSASGAKETQYF. For the CDR3, the DNA is TGTGCCAGCAGCGCCTCAGGCGCGAAAGAGACCCAGTACTTC.

This clone was found a few times. This chain links TRBV7-9 with TRBJ2-2; TRBD1 agrees at 7 bases. V lost 5 bases and J lost 11; bases outside the gene matches: 5. Germline V lookup: CDR1 SEHNR, CDR2 FQNEAQ (reference sequence). The CDR3 covers 12 residues. As DNA, the CDR3 is TGTGCCAGCAGCCAGACAGGGCCTGAGCTGTTTTTT. It translates to CASSQTGPELFF.

The chain joins TRBV18 to TRBJ2-7; TRBD2 is a possible D gene (6 bases). With 0 bases removed from V and 3 bases from J, the gap between germline ends came to 9 bases. The germline gives CDR1 KGHSH, CDR2 LQKENI. The CDR3 has 14 residues. The CDR3 bases are TGTGCCAGCTCACCACCATCCGGGGGCTACGAGCAGTACTTC. It yields the protein CASSPPSGGYEQYF.

J is TRBJ2-1 and V is TRBV5-1; tentatively, D is TRBD2 (6 bases). In germline, CDR1 is SGHRS, CDR2 YFSETQ. The CDR3 length is 14 residues. With 0 bases removed from V and 5 bases from J, the gap between germline ends came to 9 bases. CDR3: CASSLEGGDNEQFF. For the CDR3, the DNA is TGCGCCAGCAGCTTGGAAGGCGGGGACAATGAGCAGTTCTTC.

The rearrangement joins TRBV12-5 to TRBJ2-7; TRBD2 matches 7 bases. CDR1 and CDR2 (germline): LGHNT, FRNRAP. With V trimmed by 8 bases and J by 7 bases, 8 bases remained unmatched. The CDR3 loop spans 12 amino acids. This CDR3 is CASKSGGGEQYF. CDR3 coding DNA: TGTGCTAGTAAGAGTGGGGGAGGGGAGCAGTACTTC.

The chain is built from TRBV2 and TRBJ2-7; D gene unclear. Germline V gene lookup returns CDR1 SNHLY and CDR2 FYNNEI. Deletions cut 7 bases from V and 0 bases from J, with 13 bases between. The CDR3 consists of 14 residues. CDR3 region: CASISRPSSYEQYF. CDR3 DNA: TGTGCCAGCATTTCCAGGCCGAGCTCCTACGAGCAGTACTTC.